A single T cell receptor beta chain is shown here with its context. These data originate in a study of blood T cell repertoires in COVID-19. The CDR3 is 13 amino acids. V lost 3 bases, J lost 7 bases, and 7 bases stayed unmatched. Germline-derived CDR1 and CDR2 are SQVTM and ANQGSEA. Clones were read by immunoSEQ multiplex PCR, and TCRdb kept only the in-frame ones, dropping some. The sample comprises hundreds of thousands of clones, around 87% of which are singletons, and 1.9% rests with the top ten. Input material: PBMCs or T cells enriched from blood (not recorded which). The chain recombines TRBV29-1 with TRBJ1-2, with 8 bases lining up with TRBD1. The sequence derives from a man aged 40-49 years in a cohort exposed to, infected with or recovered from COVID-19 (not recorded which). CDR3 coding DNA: TGCAGCGTTGACGGCCAGGGGGCTGGTGGCTACACCTTC. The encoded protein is CSVDGQGAGGYTF.